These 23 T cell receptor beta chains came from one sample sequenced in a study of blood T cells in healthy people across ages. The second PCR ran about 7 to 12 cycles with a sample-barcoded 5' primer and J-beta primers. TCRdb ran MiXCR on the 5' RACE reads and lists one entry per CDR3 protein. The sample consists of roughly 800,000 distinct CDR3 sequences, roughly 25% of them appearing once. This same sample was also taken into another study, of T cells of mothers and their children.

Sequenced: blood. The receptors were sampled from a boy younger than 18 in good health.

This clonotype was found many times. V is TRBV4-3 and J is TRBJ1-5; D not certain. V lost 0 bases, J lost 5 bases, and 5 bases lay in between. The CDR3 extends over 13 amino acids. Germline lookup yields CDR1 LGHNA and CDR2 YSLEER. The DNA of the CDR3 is TGCGCCAGCAGCCAAGATCAGGATCAGCCCCAGCATTTT. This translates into CASSQDQDQPQHF.

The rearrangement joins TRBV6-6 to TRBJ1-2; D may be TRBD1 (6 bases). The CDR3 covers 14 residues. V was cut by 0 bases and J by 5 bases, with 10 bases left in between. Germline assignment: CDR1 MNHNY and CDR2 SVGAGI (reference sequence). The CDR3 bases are TGTGCCAGCAGTTACTCTTTAGGACAGTATGGCTACACCTTC. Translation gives CASSYSLGQYGYTF.

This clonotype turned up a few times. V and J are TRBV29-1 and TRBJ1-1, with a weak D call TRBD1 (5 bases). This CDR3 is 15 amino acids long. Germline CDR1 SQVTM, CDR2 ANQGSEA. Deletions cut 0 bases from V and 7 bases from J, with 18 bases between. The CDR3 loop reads CSVEDQTALEFEAFF. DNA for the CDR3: TGCAGCGTTGAAGATCAGACAGCACTCGAGTTTGAAGCTTTCTTT.

As DNA, the CDR3 is TGTGCCAGAACCGGAAGAGCGGGGATTTACGAGCAGTACTTC. Amino acid sequence: CARTGRAGIYEQYF. The V and J genes are TRBV27 and TRBJ2-5; 7 nucleotides line up with TRBD2. The J call could be wrong; TRBJ2-7 is a better fit for the DNA end. This CDR3 comprises 14 residues. The germline V gene has CDR1 MNHEY and CDR2 SMNVEV (reference sequence).

CDR3 DNA sequence: TGTGCCAGCAGTTACTCGGACGATGTGTCATTCTATGGCTACACCTTC. It codes for CASSYSDDVSFYGYTF. The V and J genes are TRBV6-6 and TRBJ1-2, with unresolved D. Trimming took 0 bases from V and 4 from J, leaving 15 bases between them. The CDR3 loop spans 16 amino acids. CDR1 and CDR2 (germline): MNHNY, SVGAGI (reference sequence).

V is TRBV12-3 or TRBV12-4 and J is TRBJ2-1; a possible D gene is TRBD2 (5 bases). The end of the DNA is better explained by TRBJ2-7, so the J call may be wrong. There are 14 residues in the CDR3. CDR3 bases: TGTGCCAGCAGTTTACGCGAGAGGGACTACGAGCAGTACTTC. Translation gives CASSLRERDYEQYF.

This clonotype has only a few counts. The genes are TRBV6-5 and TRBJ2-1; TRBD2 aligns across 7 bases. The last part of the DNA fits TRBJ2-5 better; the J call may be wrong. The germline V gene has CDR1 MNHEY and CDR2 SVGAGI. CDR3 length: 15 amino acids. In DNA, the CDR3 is TGTGCCAGCAGGAATCGGGGAGGGGAACGAGAGACCCAGTACTTC. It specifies CASRNRGGERETQYF.

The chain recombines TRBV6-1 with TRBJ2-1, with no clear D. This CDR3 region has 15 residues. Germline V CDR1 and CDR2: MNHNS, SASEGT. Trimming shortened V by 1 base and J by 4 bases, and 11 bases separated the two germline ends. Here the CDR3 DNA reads TGTGCCAGCAGTGAAGAGGCGTACACATACAATGAGCAGTTCTTC. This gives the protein CASSEEAYTYNEQFF.

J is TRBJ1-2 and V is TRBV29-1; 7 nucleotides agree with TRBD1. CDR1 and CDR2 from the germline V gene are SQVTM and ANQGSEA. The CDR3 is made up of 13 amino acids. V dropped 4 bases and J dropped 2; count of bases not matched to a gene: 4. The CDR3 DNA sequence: TGCAGCGTTGTAGGGGGCGGGAACTATGGCTACACCTTC. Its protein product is CSVVGGGNYGYTF. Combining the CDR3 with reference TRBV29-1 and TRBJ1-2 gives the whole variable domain SAVISQKPSRDICQRGTSLTIQCQVDSQVTMMFWYRQQPGQSLTLIATANQGSEATYESGFVIDKFPISRPNLTFSTLTVSNMSPEDSSIYLCSVVGGGNYGYTFGSGTRLTVV.

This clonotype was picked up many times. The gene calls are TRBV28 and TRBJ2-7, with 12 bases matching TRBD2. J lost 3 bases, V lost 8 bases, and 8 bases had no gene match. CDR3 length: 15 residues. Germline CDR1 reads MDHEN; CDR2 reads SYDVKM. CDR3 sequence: CASSSPGLAGYEQYF. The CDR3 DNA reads TGTGCCAGCTCTTCTCCGGGACTAGCGGGCTACGAGCAGTACTTC.

The CDR3 sequence: CSVEVRLQSFGYTF. In DNA form, the CDR3 reads TGCAGCGTTGAAGTCCGACTGCAATCCTTCGGCTACACCTTC. The gene calls are TRBV29-1 and TRBJ1-2; no clear D. Germline loops: CDR1 SQVTM, CDR2 ANQGSEA. The CDR3 covers 14 residues. Deletions cut 1 base from V and 8 bases from J, with 17 bases between.

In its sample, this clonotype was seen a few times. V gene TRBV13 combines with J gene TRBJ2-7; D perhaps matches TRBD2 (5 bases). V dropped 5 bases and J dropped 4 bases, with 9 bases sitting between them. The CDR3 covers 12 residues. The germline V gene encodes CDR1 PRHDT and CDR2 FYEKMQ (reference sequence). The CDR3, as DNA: TGTGCCAGCAGCGGACGGACTTACGAGCAGTACTTC. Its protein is CASSGRTYEQYF.

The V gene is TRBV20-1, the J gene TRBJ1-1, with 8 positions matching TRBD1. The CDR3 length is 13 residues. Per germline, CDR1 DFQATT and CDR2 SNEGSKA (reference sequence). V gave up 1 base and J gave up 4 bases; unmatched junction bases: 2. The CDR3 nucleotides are TGCAGTGCTAGAGCACAGGGGGGCACTGAAGCTTTCTTT. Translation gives CSARAQGGTEAFF.

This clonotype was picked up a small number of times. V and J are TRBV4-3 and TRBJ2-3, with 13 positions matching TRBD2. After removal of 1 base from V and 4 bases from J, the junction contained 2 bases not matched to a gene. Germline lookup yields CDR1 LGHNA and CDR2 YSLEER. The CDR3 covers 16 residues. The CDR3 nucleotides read TGCGCCAGCAGCCAAGTGACTAGCGGGGGGCCAGATACGCAGTATTTT. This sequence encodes CASSQVTSGGPDTQYF.

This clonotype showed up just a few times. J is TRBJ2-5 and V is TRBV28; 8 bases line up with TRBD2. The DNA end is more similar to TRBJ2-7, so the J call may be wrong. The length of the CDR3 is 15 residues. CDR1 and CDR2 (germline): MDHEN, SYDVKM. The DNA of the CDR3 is TGTGCCAGCAGTTTATGGTCGGGAGGGCCCTACGAGCAGTACTTC. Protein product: CASSLWSGGPYEQYF.

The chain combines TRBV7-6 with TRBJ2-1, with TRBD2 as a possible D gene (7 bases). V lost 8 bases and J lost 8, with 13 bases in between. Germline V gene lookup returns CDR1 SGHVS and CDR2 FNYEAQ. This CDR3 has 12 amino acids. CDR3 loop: CASGGGVDEQFF. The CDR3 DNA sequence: TGTGCCAGCGGGGGGGGCGTCGATGAGCAGTTCTTC.

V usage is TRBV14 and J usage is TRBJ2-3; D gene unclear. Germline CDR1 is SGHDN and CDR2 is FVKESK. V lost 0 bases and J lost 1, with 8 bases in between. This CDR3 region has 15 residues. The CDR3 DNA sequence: TGTGCCAGCAGCCAAGATTGGCCGGGCACAGATACGCAGTATTTT. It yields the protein CASSQDWPGTDTQYF. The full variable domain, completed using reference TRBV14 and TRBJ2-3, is EAGVTQFPSHSVIEKGQTVTLRCDPISGHDNLYWYRRVMGKEIKFLLHFVKESKQDESGMPNNRFLAERTGGTYSTLKVQPAELEDSGVYFCASSQDWPGTDTQYFGPGTRLTVL.

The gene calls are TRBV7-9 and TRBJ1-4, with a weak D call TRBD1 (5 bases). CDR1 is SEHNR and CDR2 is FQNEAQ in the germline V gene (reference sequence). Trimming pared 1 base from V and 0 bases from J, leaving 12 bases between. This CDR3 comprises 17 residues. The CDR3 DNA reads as TGTGCCAGCAGCTTAGGGGCAGGGATTGCAACTAATGAAAAACTGTTTTTT. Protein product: CASSLGAGIATNEKLFF.

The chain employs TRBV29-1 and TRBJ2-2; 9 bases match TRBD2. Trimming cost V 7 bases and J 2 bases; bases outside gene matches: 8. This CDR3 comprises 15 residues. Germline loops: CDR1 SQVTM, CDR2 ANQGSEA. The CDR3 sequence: CSAVTSGANTGELFF. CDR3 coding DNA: TGCAGCGCCGTGACTAGCGGAGCCAACACCGGGGAGCTGTTTTTT.

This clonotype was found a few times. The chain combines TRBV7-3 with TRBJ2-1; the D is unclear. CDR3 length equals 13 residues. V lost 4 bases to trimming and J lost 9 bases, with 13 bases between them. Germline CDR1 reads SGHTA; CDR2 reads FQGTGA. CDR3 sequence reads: CASSSPTFLEQFF. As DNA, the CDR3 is TGTGCCAGCAGCTCACCAACTTTTCTTGAGCAGTTCTTC.

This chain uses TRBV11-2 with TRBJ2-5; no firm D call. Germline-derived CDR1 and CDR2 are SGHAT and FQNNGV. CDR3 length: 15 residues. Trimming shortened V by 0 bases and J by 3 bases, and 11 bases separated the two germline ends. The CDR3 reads CASSLDVPEEETQYF. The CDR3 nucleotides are TGTGCCAGCAGCTTAGATGTCCCTGAGGAAGAGACCCAGTACTTC.

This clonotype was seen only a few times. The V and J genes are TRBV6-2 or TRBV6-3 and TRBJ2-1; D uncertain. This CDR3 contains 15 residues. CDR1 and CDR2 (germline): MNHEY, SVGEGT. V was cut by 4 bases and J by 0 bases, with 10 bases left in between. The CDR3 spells CASSLQASSYNEQFF. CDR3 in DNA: TGTGCCAGCAGTTTACAAGCCTCCTCCTACAATGAGCAGTTCTTC.

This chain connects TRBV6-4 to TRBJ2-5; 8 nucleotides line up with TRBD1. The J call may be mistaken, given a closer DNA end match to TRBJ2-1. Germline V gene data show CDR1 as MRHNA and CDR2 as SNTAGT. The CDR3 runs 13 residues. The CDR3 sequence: CASRKDRDDEQFF. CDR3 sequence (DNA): TGTGCCAGCAGAAAGGACAGGGATGATGAGCAGTTCTTC.